The 9 T cell receptor beta chains reported below all come from one sample, sequenced in a study of cytomegalovirus exposure and HLA in healthy donors. PCR employed 60 Vbeta and 13 Jbeta primers. TCRdb keeps only in-frame clones here, not all; method: immunoSEQ multiplex PCR. The data contain roughly 60,000 clones, about 83% of them singletons. Sequenced input: PBMCs. The receptors originated from a man younger than 40 in good health and CMV-seronegative.

The genes are TRBV27 and TRBJ2-1; 11 positions agree with TRBD2. V was pared by 5 bases and J by 1 base, with 10 bases of the junction left unmatched. Germline V gives CDR1 MNHEY, CDR2 SMNVEV (reference sequence). This CDR3 has 18 amino acids. The CDR3 spells CASSPGTSGRLSYNEQFF. The CDR3 bases are TGTGCCAGCAGTCCCGGGACTAGCGGAAGACTTTCCTACAATGAGCAGTTCTTC.

V is TRBV7-6 and J is TRBJ2-1; 8 bases map to TRBD2. Per germline, CDR1 SGHVS and CDR2 FNYEAQ. V was clipped by 3 bases and J by 6 bases; unmatched bases: 10. The CDR3 totals 16 residues. The CDR3 loop reads CASSLLGGTRGNEQFF. CDR3 sequence (DNA): TGTGCCAGCAGCTTGCTGGGGGGGACTAGAGGCAATGAGCAGTTCTTC. The full variable domain, in which reference TRBV7-6 and TRBJ2-1 provide the parts outside the CDR3, is GAGVSQSPRYKVTKRGQDVALRCDPISGHVSLYWYRQALGQGPEFLTYFNYEAQQDKSGLPNDRFSAERPEGSISTLTIQRTEQRDSAMYRCASSLLGGTRGNEQFFGPGTRLTVL.

The rearrangement links TRBV9 to TRBJ2-1, with 10 bases fitting TRBD2. CDR1 and CDR2 (germline): SGDLS, YYNGEE. Trimming removed 0 bases from V and 13 bases from J; junction bases left unmatched: 10. The CDR3 is 15 amino acids. The chain's CDR3 is CASSVAGAGGSGQFF. DNA for the CDR3: TGTGCCAGCAGCGTAGCGGGAGCGGGGGGGTCCGGTCAGTTCTTC. Looking up the rest from reference TRBV9 and TRBJ2-1 gives the full variable domain: DSGVTQTPKHLITATGQRVTLRCSPRSGDLSVYWYQQSLDQGLQFLIQYYNGEERAKGNILERFSAQQFPDLHSELNLSSLELGDSALYFCASSVAGAGGSGQFFGPGTRLTVL.

This chain uses TRBV7-2 with TRBJ1-1; D gene uncertain. V lost 2 bases to trimming and J lost 1 base, with 14 bases between them. The germline V gene has CDR1 SGHTA and CDR2 FQGNSA. CDR3 size: 16 residues. CDR3 sequence (DNA): TGTGCCAGCAGCTTATTCGGGGAACCGGAGAACACTGAAGCTTTCTTT. Its protein product is CASSLFGEPENTEAFF.

V is TRBV4-1 and J is TRBJ2-7; possible D gene TRBD1, 6 bases. CDR1 and CDR2 from the germline V gene are MGHRA and YSYEKL. This CDR3 region has 14 residues. With 6 bases removed from V and 2 bases from J, the gap between germline ends came to 14 bases. This CDR3 reads CASSPRDTPYEQYF. CDR3 in DNA: TGCGCCAGCAGTCCCCGGGACACCCCCTACGAGCAGTACTTC.

The chain links TRBV4-3 to TRBJ2-3; TRBD2 matches 12 bases. Losses at the gene ends were 3 bases for V and 5 bases for J; bases not matched to a gene: 6. CDR3 length: 16 amino acids. Germline CDR1 is LGHNA and CDR2 is YSLEER. The CDR3: CASSQVLAGGKDTQYF. The DNA for the CDR3 is TGCGCCAGCAGCCAGGTACTAGCGGGAGGAAAAGATACGCAGTATTTT.

CDR3 coding DNA: TGTGCCAGCAGTTACACTGTTTTTAATTCACCCCTCCACTTT. This translates into CASSYTVFNSPLHF. The rearrangement links TRBV6-5 to TRBJ1-6; D is undetermined. This CDR3 spans 14 amino acids. The V gene lost 2 bases and the J gene lost 6 bases, with 8 bases spanning the gap. Germline V gene lookup returns CDR1 MNHEY and CDR2 SVGAGI.

This clone was counted between two and nine times. This chain connects TRBV5-4 to TRBJ1-1; the match to TRBD1 covers 7 bases. J lost 6 bases, V lost 4 bases, and 6 bases had no gene match. CDR3 size: 13 residues. In germline, CDR1 is SGHNT, CDR2 YYREEE (reference sequence). CDR3 nucleotide sequence: TGTGCCAGCAGCCTCGACAGGGCCCCTGAAGCTTTCTTT. Translation gives CASSLDRAPEAFF.

The V gene is TRBV6-5, the J gene TRBJ2-3; 10 bases line up with TRBD2. V shed 5 bases, J shed 6 bases, and the junction held 8 bases outside the gene matches. From germline, CDR1 is MNHEY and CDR2 SVGAGI. The CDR3 is made up of 15 amino acids. In DNA form, the CDR3 reads TGTGCCAGCAGTGGCCTAGCGGGGGCGGCGGATACGCAGTATTTT. As protein: CASSGLAGAADTQYF.